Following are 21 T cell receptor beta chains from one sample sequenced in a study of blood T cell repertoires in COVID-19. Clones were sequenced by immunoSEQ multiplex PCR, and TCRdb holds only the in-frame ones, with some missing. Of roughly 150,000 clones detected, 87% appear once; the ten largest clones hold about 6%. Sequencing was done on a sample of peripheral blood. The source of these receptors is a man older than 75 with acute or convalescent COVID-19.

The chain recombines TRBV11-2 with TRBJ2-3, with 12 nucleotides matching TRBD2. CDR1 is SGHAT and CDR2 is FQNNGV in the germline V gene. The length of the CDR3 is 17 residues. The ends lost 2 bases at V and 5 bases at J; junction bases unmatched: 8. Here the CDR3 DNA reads TGTGCCAGCAGCTTATTGTCTAGCGGGGGGGCGGGAGATACGCAGTATTTT. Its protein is CASSLLSSGGAGDTQYF.

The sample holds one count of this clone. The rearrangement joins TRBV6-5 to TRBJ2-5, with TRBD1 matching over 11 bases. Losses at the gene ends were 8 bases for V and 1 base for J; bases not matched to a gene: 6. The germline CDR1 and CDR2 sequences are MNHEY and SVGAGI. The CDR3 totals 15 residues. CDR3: CASFWTGGPQETQYF. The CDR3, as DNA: TGTGCCAGCTTCTGGACAGGGGGCCCCCAAGAGACCCAGTACTTC.

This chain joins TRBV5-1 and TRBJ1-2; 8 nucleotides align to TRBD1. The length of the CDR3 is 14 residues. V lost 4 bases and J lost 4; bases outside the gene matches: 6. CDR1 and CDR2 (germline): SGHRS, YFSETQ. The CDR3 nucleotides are TGCGCCAGCAGCACAGGGACAGGAGCCTATGGCTACACCTTC. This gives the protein CASSTGTGAYGYTF.

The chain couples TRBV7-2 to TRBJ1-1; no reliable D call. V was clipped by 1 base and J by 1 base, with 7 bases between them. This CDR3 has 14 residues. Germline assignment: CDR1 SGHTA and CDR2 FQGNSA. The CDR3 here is CASSLGGGNTEAFF. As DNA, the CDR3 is TGTGCCAGCAGCTTAGGCGGCGGGAACACTGAAGCTTTCTTT. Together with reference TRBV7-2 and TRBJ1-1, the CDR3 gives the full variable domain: GAGVSQSPSNKVTEKGKDVELRCDPISGHTALYWYRQSLGQGLEFLIYFQGNSAPDKSGLPSDRFSAERTGGSVSTLTIQRTQQEDSAVYLCASSLGGGNTEAFFGQGTRLTVV.

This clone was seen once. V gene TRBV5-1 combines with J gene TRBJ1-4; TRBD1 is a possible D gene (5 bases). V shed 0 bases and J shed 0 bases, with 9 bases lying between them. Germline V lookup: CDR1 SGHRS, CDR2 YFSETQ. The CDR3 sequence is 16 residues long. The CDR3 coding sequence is TGCGCCAGCAGCTTGGCCGCGACAGCAACTAATGAAAAACTGTTTTTT. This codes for CASSLAATATNEKLFF.

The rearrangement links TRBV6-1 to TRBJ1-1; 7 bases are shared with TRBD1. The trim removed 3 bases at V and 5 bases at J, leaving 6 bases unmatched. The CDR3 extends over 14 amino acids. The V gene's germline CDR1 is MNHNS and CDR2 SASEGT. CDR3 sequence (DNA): TGTGCCAGCAGTGAGCTCCAGGGGGAAACTGAAGCTTTCTTT. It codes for CASSELQGETEAFF.

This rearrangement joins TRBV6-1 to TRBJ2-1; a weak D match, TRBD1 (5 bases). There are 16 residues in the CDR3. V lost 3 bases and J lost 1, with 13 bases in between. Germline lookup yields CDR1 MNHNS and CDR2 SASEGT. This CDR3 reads CASSDLGRESYNEQFF. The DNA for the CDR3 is TGTGCCAGCAGTGACTTGGGCAGGGAATCCTACAATGAGCAGTTCTTC.

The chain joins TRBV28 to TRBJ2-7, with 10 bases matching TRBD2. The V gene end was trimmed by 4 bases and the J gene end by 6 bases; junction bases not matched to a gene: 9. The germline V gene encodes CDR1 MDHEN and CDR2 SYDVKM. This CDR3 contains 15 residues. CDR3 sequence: CASSSSGGAAFEQYF. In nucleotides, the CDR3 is TGTGCCAGCAGTTCTAGCGGGGGCGCCGCCTTCGAGCAGTACTTC. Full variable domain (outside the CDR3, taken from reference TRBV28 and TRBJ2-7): DVKVTQSSRYLVKRTGEKVFLECVQDMDHENMFWYRQDPGLGLRLIYFSYDVKMKEKGDIPEGYSVSREKKERFSLILESASTNQTSMYLCASSSSGGAAFEQYFGPGTRLTVT.

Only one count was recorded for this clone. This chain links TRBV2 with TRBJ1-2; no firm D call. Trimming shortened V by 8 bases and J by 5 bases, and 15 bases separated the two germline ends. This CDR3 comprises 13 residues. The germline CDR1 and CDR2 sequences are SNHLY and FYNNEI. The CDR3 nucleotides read TGTGCCAGCGAGTCCGCATCTAGGTATGGCTACACCTTC. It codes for CASESASRYGYTF.

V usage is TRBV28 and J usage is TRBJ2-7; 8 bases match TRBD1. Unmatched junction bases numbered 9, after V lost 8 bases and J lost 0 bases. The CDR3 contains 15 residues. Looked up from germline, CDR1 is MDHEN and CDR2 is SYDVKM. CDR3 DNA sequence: TGTGCCAGCGTCGTTTTGGACAGGGCCTCCTACGAGCAGTACTTC. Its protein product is CASVVLDRASYEQYF.

CDR3 in DNA: TGTGCCAGCAGTTACTCCAGGGCCGGGCAAGAGACCCAGTACTTC. It codes for CASSYSRAGQETQYF. The chain joins TRBV6-6 to TRBJ2-5, with a weak D call TRBD1 (5 bases). The CDR3 totals 15 residues. From germline, CDR1 is MNHNY and CDR2 SVGAGI (reference sequence). V lost 0 bases and J 2 bases, leaving 10 bases between the germline ends.

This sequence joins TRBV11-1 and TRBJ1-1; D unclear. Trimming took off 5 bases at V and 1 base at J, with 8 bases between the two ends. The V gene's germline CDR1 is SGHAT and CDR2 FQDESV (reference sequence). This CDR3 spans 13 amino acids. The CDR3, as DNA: TGTGCCAGCAGCCTTGGGCGGAACACTGAAGCTTTCTTT. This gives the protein CASSLGRNTEAFF.

This CDR3 is CSVDLGGTQYF. CDR3 nucleotides: TGCAGCGTAGACCTCGGGGGGACGCAGTATTTT. The chain is built from TRBV29-1 and TRBJ2-3; 7 bases are shared with TRBD2. V lost 6 bases, J lost 9 bases, and 6 bases stayed unmatched. The length of the CDR3 is 11 residues. Per germline, CDR1 SQVTM and CDR2 ANQGSEA.

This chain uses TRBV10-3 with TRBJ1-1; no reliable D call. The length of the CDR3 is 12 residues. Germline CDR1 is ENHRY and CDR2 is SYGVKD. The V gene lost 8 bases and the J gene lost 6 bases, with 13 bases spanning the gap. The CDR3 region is CAIWEGSAEAFF. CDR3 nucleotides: TGTGCCATCTGGGAGGGTTCGGCTGAAGCTTTCTTT.

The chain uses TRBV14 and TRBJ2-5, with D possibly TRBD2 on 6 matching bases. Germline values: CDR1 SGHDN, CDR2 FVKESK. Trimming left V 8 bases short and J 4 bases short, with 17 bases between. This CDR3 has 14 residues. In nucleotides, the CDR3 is TGTGCCAGCGACCCGGGACTCCCAGGAGAGACCCAGTACTTC. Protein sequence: CASDPGLPGETQYF.

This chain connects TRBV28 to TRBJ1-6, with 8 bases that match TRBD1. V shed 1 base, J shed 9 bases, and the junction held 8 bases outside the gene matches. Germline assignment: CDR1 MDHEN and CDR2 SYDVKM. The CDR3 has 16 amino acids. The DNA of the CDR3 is TGTGCCAGCAGTTTATCACGGACAGGGTCGGGTTCACCCCTCCACTTT. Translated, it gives CASSLSRTGSGSPLHF.

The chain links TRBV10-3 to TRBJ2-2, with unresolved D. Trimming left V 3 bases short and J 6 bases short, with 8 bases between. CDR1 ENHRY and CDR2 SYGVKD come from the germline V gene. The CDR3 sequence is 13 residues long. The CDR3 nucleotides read TGTGCCATCAGTGATTTCAGTTCCGGGGAGCTGTTTTTT. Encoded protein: CAISDFSSGELFF.

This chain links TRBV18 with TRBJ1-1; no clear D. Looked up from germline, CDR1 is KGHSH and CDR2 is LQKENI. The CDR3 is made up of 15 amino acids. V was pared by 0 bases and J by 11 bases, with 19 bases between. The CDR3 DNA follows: TGTGCCAGCTCACCACCTGGCAGTCCCATCCCATCGGCTTTCTTT. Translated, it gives CASSPPGSPIPSAFF.

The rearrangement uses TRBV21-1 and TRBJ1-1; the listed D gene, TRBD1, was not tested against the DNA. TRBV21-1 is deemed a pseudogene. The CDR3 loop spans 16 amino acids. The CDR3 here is CASPPWDRGSRTEAFF. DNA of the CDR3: TGTGCCAGCCCGCCCTGGGACAGGGGTTCGAGGACTGAAGCTTTCTTT.

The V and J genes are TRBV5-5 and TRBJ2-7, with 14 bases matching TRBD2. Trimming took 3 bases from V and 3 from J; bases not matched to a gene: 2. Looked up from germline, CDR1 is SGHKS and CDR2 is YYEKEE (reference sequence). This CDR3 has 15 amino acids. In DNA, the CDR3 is TGTGCCAGCAGCTGGGGGACTAGCGGGAGCTACGAGCAGTACTTC. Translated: CASSWGTSGSYEQYF.

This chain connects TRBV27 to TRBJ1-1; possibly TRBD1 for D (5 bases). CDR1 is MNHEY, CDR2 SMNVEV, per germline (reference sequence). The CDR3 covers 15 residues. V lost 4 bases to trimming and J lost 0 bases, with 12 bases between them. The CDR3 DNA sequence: TGTGCCAGCAGTTCTCACAGGTCAGTGAACACTGAAGCTTTCTTT. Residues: CASSSHRSVNTEAFF.